The TCR beta chain under discussion was sequenced for a study of blood T cell repertoires in COVID-19. Turning to the study itself: From T cells, B-cell-depleted T cells, or PBMCs came the material, which was cDNA or gDNA.

This clone showed up just a few times. Profiled with immunoSEQ multiplex PCR; TCRdb holds only in-frame clones, not every one. The data contain about 50,000 clones, around 73% of them seen just once; the ten biggest clones take up roughly 6%. Enrollees, about 18 to 89 years old, lived in approximately 24 US areas. Assignment of participants to cohorts was predicated upon participant-reported clinical history. The CDR3 is 13 amino acids. Trimming took 5 bases from V and 5 from J, leaving 13 bases between them. This TCR was sampled from a woman aged 45-60 years with acute COVID-19. The chain has TRBV12-3 or TRBV12-4 and TRBJ2-7; D ambiguous. Source material: PBMCs or T cells enriched from blood (not recorded which). The CDR3 sequence is CASSQALLHEQYF. Here the CDR3 DNA reads TGTGCCAGCAGTCAAGCCCTACTCCACGAGCAGTACTTC.